The 2 T cell receptor beta chains below were found in one sample sequenced in a study of TIL therapy for anti-PD-1-resistant metastatic lung cancer. The immunoSEQ assay was v3. Here immunoSEQ multiplex PCR was the method, and the copy in TCRdb shows in-frame clones only, minus some. The sample shows around 8,000 clones, roughly 69% of them seen only once. Time point of the sample: pre-treatment sample, taken before nivolumab and TIL therapy. Tumor tissue came from excised metastases, mostly pleural nodules or supraclavicular lymph nodes. The source material was tumor tissue, sampled at baseline. Every receptor here comes from a person aged 25 to 85 with non-small cell lung cancer.

This chain joins TRBV11-3 and TRBJ1-2, with 12 bases identical to TRBD1. There are 19 residues in the CDR3. V lost 1 base, J lost 5 bases, and 14 bases stayed unmatched. Germline V gene lookup returns CDR1 SGHNT and CDR2 YENEEA. The CDR3 DNA sequence: TGTGCCAGCAGCTTAGGGGACACGGGACAGGGGGCAATCGGGTATGGCTACACCTTC. It translates to CASSLGDTGQGAIGYGYTF.

This clone was recorded only once. This chain uses TRBV7-2 with TRBJ2-2; D ambiguous. The CDR3 extends over 14 amino acids. Looked up from germline, CDR1 is SGHTA and CDR2 is FQGNSA. V was cut by 4 bases and J by 2 bases, with 8 bases left in between. CDR3 sequence reads: CASSWSTNTGELFF. The CDR3 DNA follows: TGTGCCAGCAGCTGGTCTACTAACACCGGGGAGCTGTTTTTT.